What follows are 10 T cell receptor beta chains derived from one specimen sequenced in a study of response to subunit inactivated influenza vaccine. From the RT-PCR reads, TCRdb called clonotypes with MiXCR, one entry per CDR3 protein. In the table there are about 500,000 distinct CDR3 sequences, around 7.7% of which are singletons. Sequences were derived from PBMCs from blood, sampled less than 30 months after vaccination. The receptor source for this set is a man aged 50 to 69 who received an inactivated influenza vaccine.

This clonotype has just a few counts. This chain links TRBV6-5 with TRBJ1-2, with a weak D call TRBD1 (5 bases). Per the germline V gene, CDR1 is MNHEY and CDR2 is SVGAGI. CDR3 size: 14 residues. Trimming took 2 bases from V and 5 from J, leaving 12 bases between them. The CDR3 nucleotides read TGTGCCAGCAGTTACGCAGGGCCTGGGTATGGCTACACCTTC. Amino acids: CASSYAGPGYGYTF.

This clonotype was detected only a few times. The V call is TRBV6-1, the J call TRBJ2-7; 9 bases fit TRBD2. CDR3 length: 15 residues. Germline CDR1 and CDR2: MNHNS and SASEGT. J was trimmed by 5 bases and V by 6 bases; bases with no gene match: 11. CDR3 DNA sequence: TGTGCCAGCAGCAAGACTAGCGGCCCTCGGGACGAGCAGTACTTC. Protein: CASSKTSGPRDEQYF.

The V gene is TRBV5-1, the J gene TRBJ1-3; D is unclear. CDR3 size: 13 residues. Looked up from germline, CDR1 is SGHRS and CDR2 is YFSETQ. The ends were cut back, 0 bases at V and 4 bases at J, with 5 bases in the middle. The CDR3 bases are TGCGCCAGCAGCTTGGATGTCGGAAACACCATATATTTT. Its protein product is CASSLDVGNTIYF.

This clonotype was picked up a small number of times. V is TRBV7-8 and J is TRBJ2-3, with 7 bases matching TRBD1. Per the germline V gene, CDR1 is SGHVS and CDR2 is FQNEAQ. Trimming took 10 bases from V and 2 from J; bases not matched to a gene: 6. The CDR3 length is 13 residues. CDR3 loop: CATVDRNTDTQYF. DNA for the CDR3: TGTGCCACCGTGGACAGGAACACAGATACGCAGTATTTT. Full variable domain (outside the CDR3, taken from reference TRBV7-8 and TRBJ2-3): GAGVSQSPRYKVAKRGQDVALRCDPISGHVSLFWYQQALGQGPEFLTYFQNEAQLDKSGLPSDRFFAERPEGSVSTLKIQRTQQEDSAVYLCATVDRNTDTQYFGPGTRLTVL.

The chain employs TRBV24-1 and TRBJ1-4; D might be TRBD1 (5 bases). The CDR3 totals 14 residues. Trimming took 11 bases from V and 5 from J, leaving 17 bases between them. Germline V gene lookup returns CDR1 KGHDR and CDR2 SFDVKD. CDR3 in DNA: TGTGCCAGCATCTCGGGAAGGGGCAATGAAAAACTGTTTTTT. Encoded protein: CASISGRGNEKLFF.

This chain links TRBV11-1 with TRBJ2-7, with TRBD1 matching 7 bases. The CDR3 length is 14 residues. V lost 5 bases to trimming and J lost 2 bases; unmatched junction nucleotides: 6. Germline CDR1 SGHAT, CDR2 FQDESV (reference sequence). CDR3 sequence: CASSGQAATYEQYF. The CDR3 DNA reads as TGTGCCAGCAGCGGACAGGCAGCTACCTACGAGCAGTACTTC. The whole variable domain, remainder taken from reference TRBV11-1 and TRBJ2-7, is EAEVAQSPRYKITEKSQAVAFWCDPISGHATLYWYRQILGQGPELLVQFQDESVVDDSQLPKDRFSAERLKGVDSTLKIQPAELGDSAMYLCASSGQAATYEQYFGPGTRLTVT.

This clonotype was seen more than once but under ten times. J is TRBJ2-5 and V is TRBV14; 11 positions match TRBD2. This CDR3 is 15 amino acids long. Germline CDR1 reads SGHDN; CDR2 reads FVKESK. Losses at the gene ends were 4 bases for V and 4 bases for J; bases not matched to a gene: 5. The CDR3 here is CASSRGTSGRETQYF. Here the CDR3 DNA reads TGTGCCAGCAGCCGCGGGACTAGCGGAAGAGAGACCCAGTACTTC.

This clonotype occurred many times. The chain uses TRBV12-3 or TRBV12-4 and TRBJ2-3, with 13 bases fitting TRBD2. This CDR3 region has 17 residues. V lost 6 bases and J lost 0; bases outside the gene matches: 6. DNA of the CDR3: TGTGCCAGCAGGCCGGGACTAGCGGGACCCAGCACAGATACGCAGTATTTT. Its translation: CASRPGLAGPSTDTQYF.

This clonotype was observed at least ten times. J is TRBJ1-1 and V is TRBV20-1, with 7 bases that match TRBD1. The V gene's germline CDR1 is DFQATT and CDR2 SNEGSKA (reference sequence). J lost 6 bases, V lost 2 bases, and 6 bases had no gene match. CDR3 size: 13 residues. In DNA form, the CDR3 reads TGCAGTGCTAGAACCCAGACAGGGTCTGAAGCTTTCTTT. Its protein is CSARTQTGSEAFF.

This clonotype showed up just a few times. Here the CDR3 reads CSVEGLQGSRTDTQYF. The CDR3 nucleotides read TGCAGCGTTGAAGGCTTGCAGGGTTCTCGCACAGATACGCAGTATTTT. This sequence joins TRBV29-1 and TRBJ2-3, with a possible D match to TRBD1 (5 bases). The CDR3 is 16 residues long. V was shortened by 1 base and J by 1 base, with 15 bases between the two germline ends. The germline V gene has CDR1 SQVTM and CDR2 ANQGSEA.